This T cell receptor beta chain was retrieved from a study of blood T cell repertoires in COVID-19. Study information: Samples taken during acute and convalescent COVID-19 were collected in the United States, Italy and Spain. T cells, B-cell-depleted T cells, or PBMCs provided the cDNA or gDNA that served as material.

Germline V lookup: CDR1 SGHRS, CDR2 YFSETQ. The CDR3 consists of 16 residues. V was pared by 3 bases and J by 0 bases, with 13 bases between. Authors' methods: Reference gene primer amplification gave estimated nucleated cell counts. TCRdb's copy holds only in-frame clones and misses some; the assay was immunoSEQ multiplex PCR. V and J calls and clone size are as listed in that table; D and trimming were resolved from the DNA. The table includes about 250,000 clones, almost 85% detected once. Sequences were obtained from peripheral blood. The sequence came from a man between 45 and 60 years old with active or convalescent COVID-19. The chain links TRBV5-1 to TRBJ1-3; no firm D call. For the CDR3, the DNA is TGCGCCAGCAGCTCCGGGTCCGGTCTCTCTGGAAACACCATATATTTT. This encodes CASSSGSGLSGNTIYF.